This T cell receptor beta chain was documented in a study of identical twins. Each CDR3 protein gets one entry after TCRdb re-called the 5' RACE reads with MiXCR. The top ten hold less than 0.35% of the sample, which has more than 1.5 million distinct CDR3 sequences, roughly 35% seen once. Only one count was recorded for this clonotype. The receptor was isolated from a newborn girl in good health. The sample taken for sequencing was cord blood.

Here the CDR3 reads CASSSLNRGLRNTEAFF. CDR3 nucleotide sequence: TGTGCCAGCAGTTCCTTGAACAGGGGCCTCCGGAACACTGAAGCTTTCTTT. This sequence joins TRBV6-5 and TRBJ1-1, with 7 bases lining up with TRBD1. V was clipped by 4 bases and J by 1 base; unmatched bases: 12. This CDR3 region has 17 residues. Looked up from germline, CDR1 is MNHEY and CDR2 is SVGAGI.